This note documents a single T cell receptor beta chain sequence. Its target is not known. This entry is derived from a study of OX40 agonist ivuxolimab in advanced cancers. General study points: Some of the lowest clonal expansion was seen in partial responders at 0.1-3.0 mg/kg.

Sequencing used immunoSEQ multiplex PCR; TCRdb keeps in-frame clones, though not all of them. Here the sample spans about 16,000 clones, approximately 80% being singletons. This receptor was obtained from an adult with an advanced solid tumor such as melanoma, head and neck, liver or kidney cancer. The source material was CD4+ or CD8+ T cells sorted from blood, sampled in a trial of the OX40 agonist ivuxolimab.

The CDR3 loop reads CASSGLAGGYNEQFF. The CDR3 DNA sequence: TGTGCCAGCAGTGGACTAGCGGGAGGGTACAATGAGCAGTTCTTC. The chain joins TRBV6-6 to TRBJ2-1, with 15 bases lining up with TRBD2. This CDR3 region has 15 residues. CDR1 and CDR2 from the germline V gene are MNHNY and SVGAGI (reference sequence). J lost 4 bases, V lost 5 bases, and 0 bases had no gene match.